This is a list of T cell receptor beta chains from one sample in a study of cytomegalovirus exposure and HLA in healthy donors. Libraries were prepared by immunoSEQ multiplex PCR; TCRdb keeps only in-frame clonotypes and omits some of them. The sample carries a few hundred thousand clones, approximately 80% recorded once. The sequencing input was PBMCs. The receptors were sampled from a girl aged 5-17 years in good health and CMV-seronegative. CDR3s include the opening cysteine and the closing phenylalanine or tryptophan. D genes are given only for firm matches. Clone size is not always given. Where it is, it says once, few, many or a class for expanded clones.

CDR3 length: 15; clone size: NA; V gene: TRBV6-1; J gene: TRBJ2-5; D gene: TRBD1; CDR3 DNA: TGTGCCAGCAATGGCAAGGGGGCAAAATCAGAGACCCAGTACTTC; CDR3 protein: CASNGKGAKSETQYF
CDR3 length: 17; clone size: NA; V gene: TRBV28; J gene: TRBJ1-1; D gene: TRBD1; CDR3 DNA: TGTGCCAGCAGTTTAAGGACAGGGGGCCTCATGAACACTGAAGCTTTCTTT; CDR3 protein: CASSLRTGGLMNTEAFF
CDR3 length: 13; clone size: NA; V gene: TRBV7-2; J gene: TRBJ1-2; D gene: NA; CDR3 DNA: TGTGCCAGCAGCTTAGCGGGCCTTAAGGGCTACACCTTC; CDR3 protein: CASSLAGLKGYTF
CDR3 length: 16; clone size: NA; V gene: TRBV7-6; J gene: TRBJ1-4; D gene: TRBD1; CDR3 DNA: TGTGCCAGCAGCTTAGCACAACCCGGACAGGGAGGAGGACTGTTTTTT; CDR3 protein: CASSLAQPGQGGGLFF
CDR3 length: 16; clone size: NA; V gene: TRBV15; J gene: TRBJ1-1; D gene: TRBD1; CDR3 DNA: TGTGCCACCAGCAAGGACAGGGGGGGATGGAACACTGAAGCTTTCTTT; CDR3 protein: CATSKDRGGWNTEAFF
CDR3 length: 16; clone size: NA; V gene: TRBV18; J gene: TRBJ1-5; D gene: NA; CDR3 DNA: TGTGCCAGCTCACCACTTGGCAGGGGCTCTAATCAGCCCCAGCATTTT; CDR3 protein: CASSPLGRGSNQPQHF
CDR3 length: 13; clone size: NA; V gene: TRBV30; J gene: TRBJ1-2; D gene: NA; CDR3 DNA: TGTGCCTGGAGCAAGGGGATTAACTATGGCTACACCTTC; CDR3 protein: CAWSKGINYGYTF
CDR3 length: 12; clone size: NA; V gene: TRBV15; J gene: TRBJ2-5; D gene: NA; CDR3 DNA: TGTGCCACCAGCAGGGGGCTGGAGACCCAGTACTTC; CDR3 protein: CATSRGLETQYF
CDR3 length: 14; clone size: NA; V gene: TRBV9; J gene: TRBJ2-3; D gene: NA; CDR3 DNA: TGTGCCAGCAGCGGAGCCGGGGTTTCGGGTACGCAGTATTTT; CDR3 protein: CASSGAGVSGTQYF
CDR3 length: 14; clone size: NA; V gene: TRBV28; J gene: TRBJ1-2; D gene: NA; CDR3 DNA: TGTGCCAGCATTCCAGGGGAGTGGGGCTATGGCTACACCTTC; CDR3 protein: CASIPGEWGYGYTF
CDR3 length: 15; clone size: NA; V gene: TRBV28; J gene: TRBJ2-5; D gene: NA; CDR3 DNA: TGTGCCAGCAGCATCTGGGGGGGCGATATGGAGACCCAGTACTTC; CDR3 protein: CASSIWGGDMETQYF
CDR3 length: 16; clone size: once; V gene: TRBV4-1; J gene: TRBJ2-2; D gene: TRBD1; CDR3 DNA: TGCGCCAGCACAATAGGACAGGATATAGACACCGGGGAGCTGTTTTTT; CDR3 protein: CASTIGQDIDTGELFF
CDR3 length: 12; clone size: NA; V gene: TRBV10-3; J gene: TRBJ2-7; D gene: TRBD1; CDR3 DNA: TGTGCCATCAGCCCGACAGGGACCGAGCAGTACTTC; CDR3 protein: CAISPTGTEQYF
CDR3 length: 15; clone size: NA; V gene: TRBV18; J gene: TRBJ1-1; D gene: TRBD1; CDR3 DNA: TGTGCCAGCTCAAACAGACAGGGACTGAGCACTGAAGCTTTCTTT; CDR3 protein: CASSNRQGLSTEAFF
CDR3 length: 14; clone size: NA; V gene: TRBV5-1; J gene: TRBJ2-3; D gene: NA; CDR3 DNA: TGCGCCAGCAGCCCGCGGGACAGCACAGATACGCAGTATTTT; CDR3 protein: CASSPRDSTDTQYF
CDR3 length: 15; clone size: NA; V gene: TRBV27; J gene: TRBJ2-1; D gene: NA; CDR3 DNA: TGTGCCAGCAGTTTAGGCGGGGGCAACAACAATGAGCAGTTCTTC; CDR3 protein: CASSLGGGNNNEQFF
CDR3 length: 13; clone size: NA; V gene: TRBV7-9; J gene: TRBJ1-5; D gene: NA; CDR3 DNA: TGTGCCAGCAGCTTAGAACGCAGTCAGCCCCAGCATTTT; CDR3 protein: CASSLERSQPQHF
CDR3 length: 12; clone size: NA; V gene: TRBV29-1; J gene: TRBJ1-2; D gene: NA; CDR3 DNA: TGCAGCGCCCCTGGGGGGGGGAGTGGCTACACCTTC; CDR3 protein: CSAPGGGSGYTF
CDR3 length: 11; clone size: NA; V gene: TRBV30; J gene: TRBJ1-1; D gene: TRBD1; CDR3 DNA: TGTGCCTGGGGACAGGGGACTGAAGCTTTCTTT; CDR3 protein: CAWGQGTEAFF
CDR3 length: 14; clone size: NA; V gene: TRBV18; J gene: TRBJ2-2; D gene: NA; CDR3 DNA: TGTGCCAGCTCACCAGCCGCTACCACCGGGGAGCTGTTTTTT; CDR3 protein: CASSPAATTGELFF
CDR3 length: 15; clone size: NA; V gene: TRBV6-5; J gene: TRBJ2-7; D gene: TRBD2; CDR3 DNA: TGTGCCAGCAGGACAGGACTAGCGGCCTCCTACGAGCAGTACTTC; CDR3 protein: CASRTGLAASYEQYF
CDR3 length: 17; clone size: NA; V gene: TRBV10-3; J gene: TRBJ2-1; D gene: TRBD1; CDR3 DNA: TGTGCCATCAGTGCACCGACGTGGAGACAGGGGCACAATGAGCAGTTCTTC; CDR3 protein: CAISAPTWRQGHNEQFF
CDR3 length: 13; clone size: NA; V gene: TRBV5-6; J gene: TRBJ2-2; D gene: TRBD2; CDR3 DNA: TGTGCCAGCAGCTTGCGGGGGGACGGGGAGCTGTTTTTT; CDR3 protein: CASSLRGDGELFF
CDR3 length: 14; clone size: NA; V gene: TRBV5-1; J gene: TRBJ2-2; D gene: NA; CDR3 DNA: TGCGCCAGCAGCTTGGTTGTAGACACCGGGGAGCTGTTTTTT; CDR3 protein: CASSLVVDTGELFF
CDR3 length: 15; clone size: NA; V gene: TRBV11-2; J gene: TRBJ1-2; D gene: TRBD1; CDR3 DNA: TGTGCCAGCACCACTCTAACGCAGGGGGGATATGGCTACACCTTC; CDR3 protein: CASTTLTQGGYGYTF
CDR3 length: 15; clone size: NA; V gene: TRBV28; J gene: TRBJ1-5; D gene: TRBD1; CDR3 DNA: TGTGCCAGCAGAGAGAGACAGGGGCTCAATCAGCCCCAGCATTTT; CDR3 protein: CASRERQGLNQPQHF
CDR3 length: 18; clone size: NA; V gene: TRBV4-1; J gene: TRBJ2-1; D gene: TRBD2; CDR3 DNA: TGCGCCAGCAGCCAGTTTTCCACTAGCGGGGGGGCCAGTAATCCTGAGTTCTTC; CDR3 protein: CASSQFSTSGGASNPEFF
CDR3 length: 14; clone size: NA; V gene: TRBV9; J gene: TRBJ2-1; D gene: NA; CDR3 DNA: TGTGCCAGCAGCGTAGTTGGTAGCTCCAATGAGCAGTTCTTC; CDR3 protein: CASSVVGSSNEQFF